The T cell receptor (beta chain) under discussion was sequenced for a study of cytomegalovirus exposure and HLA in healthy donors. Study results and limitations: Among the CMV-associated chains, a few were confirmed in vitro as specific for CMV antigens. First-cohort TCR clusters were later found to tend to co-occur in the roughly 130 validation repertoires. Cytomegalovirus association was listed for approximately 150 TCR beta chains.

Losses at the gene ends were 5 bases for V and 0 bases for J; bases not matched to a gene: 9. Germline V gene lookup returns CDR1 SNHLY and CDR2 FYNNEI. The CDR3 consists of 17 residues. Remarks on this clone: Its antigen is unidentified.

TCRdb keeps only in-frame clones here, not all; method: immunoSEQ multiplex PCR. The sample has around 350,000 clones; 86% are singletons. The sample consisted of PBMCs. This chain links TRBV2 with TRBJ2-3; 9 bases are shared with TRBD2. The TCR comes from a woman in her late teens or twenties in good health and CMV-seronegative. The CDR3 here is CASSTAMTSGSTDTQYF. As DNA, the CDR3 is TGTGCCAGCAGTACTGCCATGACTAGCGGAAGCACAGATACGCAGTATTTT.